Presented here are 30 T cell receptor beta chains from one specimen sequenced in a study of shared clonotypes between healthy human individuals. Produced via immunoSEQ multiplex PCR; TCRdb's table is partial and in-frame only. This sample has 650,000 to 700,000 clones; 90% occur once, and the top ten carry about a third. The sample was memory CD8+ T cells from PBMCs. The subset is: CD45RO+ cells pooled with CCR7-negative TemRA cells. The source of these receptors is a man aged 18-30 years in good health. Some clones in this sample may be carry-over from other donors' samples.

The chain has TRBV7-9 and TRBJ2-7; TRBD1 is a possible D gene (5 bases). Germline V lookup: CDR1 SEHNR, CDR2 FQNEAQ (reference sequence). The germline V and J ends were trimmed by 6 bases and 2 bases, with 14 bases remaining between them. The CDR3 is made up of 14 amino acids. The CDR3 DNA sequence: TGTGCCAGCAGGACAGTAGATGCGGCCTACGAGCAGTACTTC. As protein: CASRTVDAAYEQYF.

This clone was detected only once. The J gene is TRBJ2-3, the V gene TRBV7-9, with D possibly TRBD2 on 7 matching bases. V was clipped by 7 bases and J by 1 base, with 15 bases between them. Per the germline V gene, CDR1 is SEHNR and CDR2 is FQNEAQ (reference sequence). This CDR3 comprises 15 residues. CDR3: CASTRGAFGTDTQYF. The CDR3, as DNA: TGTGCCAGCACCCGGGGGGCGTTTGGCACAGATACGCAGTATTTT.

The chain couples TRBV7-6 to TRBJ2-1, with 9 bases matching TRBD2. Germline-derived CDR1 and CDR2 are SGHVS and FNYEAQ. V was clipped by 6 bases and J by 6 bases; unmatched bases: 12. The CDR3 length is 16 residues. CDR3 DNA sequence: TGTGCCAGCAGGGTAGAGGCGGGAGGGTTCTTCAATGAGCAGTTCTTC. The encoded protein is CASRVEAGGFFNEQFF. The whole variable domain, filled in from reference TRBV7-6 and TRBJ2-1, reads GAGVSQSPRYKVTKRGQDVALRCDPISGHVSLYWYRQALGQGPEFLTYFNYEAQQDKSGLPNDRFSAERPEGSISTLTIQRTEQRDSAMYRCASRVEAGGFFNEQFFGPGTRLTVL.

The chain links TRBV6-1 to TRBJ2-5; 8 bases fit TRBD1. The CDR3 is 14 residues long. The trim removed 8 bases at V and 1 base at J, leaving 6 bases unmatched. Per germline, CDR1 MNHNS and CDR2 SASEGT. Here the CDR3 reads CASYPTGGQETQYF. CDR3 nucleotide sequence: TGTGCCAGCTACCCAACAGGGGGCCAAGAGACCCAGTACTTC.

The chain has TRBV27 and TRBJ2-2; D is unresolved. The ends were cut back, 4 bases at V and 7 bases at J, with 16 bases in the middle. The germline V gene has CDR1 MNHEY and CDR2 SMNVEV (reference sequence). The CDR3 runs 15 residues. CDR3: CASSWAGFRSGELFF. The CDR3, as DNA: TGTGCCAGCAGTTGGGCCGGGTTTCGTAGCGGGGAGCTGTTTTTT.

The V and J genes are TRBV4-1 and TRBJ2-4, with unresolved D. Germline CDR1 MGHRA, CDR2 YSYEKL. Trimming removed 1 base at V and 0 bases at J, with 13 bases between. The CDR3 loop spans 17 amino acids. This CDR3 reads CASSQGPPRLAKNIQYF. CDR3 sequence (DNA): TGCGCCAGCAGCCAAGGGCCCCCGCGCCTAGCCAAAAACATTCAGTACTTC.

V usage is TRBV28 and J usage is TRBJ1-2, with D perhaps matching TRBD1 (5 bases). Trimming shortened V by 10 bases and J by 3 bases, and 21 bases separated the two germline ends. The V gene's germline CDR1 is MDHEN and CDR2 SYDVKM. The CDR3 spans 15 residues. The CDR3 loop is CATDGGHKSYYGYTF. As DNA, the CDR3 is TGTGCCACCGATGGTGGACACAAATCATACTATGGCTACACCTTC.

This chain connects TRBV7-6 to TRBJ2-7, with D possibly TRBD2 on 6 matching bases. There are 14 residues in the CDR3. Looked up from germline, CDR1 is SGHVS and CDR2 is FNYEAQ. Trimming left V 4 bases short and J 5 bases short, with 15 bases between. CDR3: CASSYGGGGNEQYF. The CDR3 DNA is TGTGCCAGCAGCTATGGCGGAGGAGGGAACGAGCAGTACTTC.

This chain connects TRBV5-4 to TRBJ1-1; the D is unclear. The CDR3 runs to 14 residues. Deletions cut 5 bases from V and 4 bases from J, with 15 bases between. Germline loops: CDR1 SGHNT, CDR2 YYREEE (reference sequence). The CDR3 spells CASSAGPRGTEAFF. The CDR3 nucleotides are TGTGCCAGCAGTGCCGGCCCACGGGGCACTGAAGCTTTCTTT. The variable domain in full, completed from reference TRBV5-4 and TRBJ1-1, reads ETGVTQSPTHLIKTRGQQVTLRCSSQSGHNTVSWYQQALGQGPQFIFQYYREEENGRGNFPPRFSGLQFPNYSSELNVNALELDDSALYLCASSAGPRGTEAFFGQGTRLTVV.

This clone showed up just a few times. The chain is built from TRBV10-3 and TRBJ2-1, with D perhaps TRBD2 (5 bases). Per germline, CDR1 ENHRY and CDR2 SYGVKD. The CDR3 spans 13 residues. V was trimmed by 9 bases and J by 7 bases, leaving 16 bases between them. CDR3 sequence reads: CAIYRETQNEQFF. Here the CDR3 DNA reads TGTGCCATTTACCGGGAAACTCAAAATGAGCAGTTCTTC.

The genes are TRBV19 and TRBJ2-5, with D maybe TRBD2 (6 bases). Germline CDR1 is LNHDA and CDR2 is SQIVND (reference sequence). The ends were cut back, 8 bases at V and 5 bases at J, with 18 bases in the middle. The CDR3 runs 14 residues. The CDR3 sequence is CASRVSSRGETQYF. CDR3 coding DNA: TGTGCCAGTCGAGTGTCCTCACGGGGGGAGACCCAGTACTTC.

A single count supports this clone. In the same sample, other DNA sequences code for this CDR3. The chain employs TRBV19 and TRBJ1-5, with a possible D match to TRBD1 (6 bases). CDR1 LNHDA and CDR2 SQIVND come from the germline V gene (reference sequence). This CDR3 contains 14 residues. V was trimmed by 3 bases and J by 7 bases, leaving 13 bases between them. CDR3 coding DNA: TGTGCCAGTAGTATTGGCAGGGGCGGACAGCCCCAGCATTTT. Protein product: CASSIGRGGQPQHF.

The gene calls are TRBV11-2 and TRBJ1-5, with 9 bases matching TRBD1. The junction had 4 bases not matched to a gene; V was cut back by 3 bases and J by 7 bases. In germline, CDR1 is SGHAT, CDR2 FQNNGV. There are 14 residues in the CDR3. CDR3: CASSLGQGVQPQHF. The CDR3 coding sequence is TGTGCCAGCAGCTTGGGACAGGGCGTACAGCCCCAGCATTTT.

V is TRBV27 and J is TRBJ2-5, with 7 bases identical to TRBD2. The ends lost 5 bases at V and 2 bases at J; junction bases unmatched: 8. Germline-derived CDR1 and CDR2 are MNHEY and SMNVEV (reference sequence). The CDR3 is made up of 15 amino acids. CDR3 DNA: TGTGCCAGCAGTCCGGAGCTAGCGGAACAAGAGACCCAGTACTTC. It encodes CASSPELAEQETQYF.

CDR3 in amino acids: CASSFGVSSYEQYF. The CDR3 region has the DNA TGTGCCAGCAGCTTCGGGGTTAGCTCCTACGAGCAGTACTTC. The chain combines TRBV5-5 with TRBJ2-7; D is possibly TRBD2 (5 bases). With 2 bases removed from V and 0 bases from J, the gap between germline ends came to 9 bases. The CDR3 runs 14 residues. Per the germline V gene, CDR1 is SGHKS and CDR2 is YYEKEE (reference sequence).

The rearrangement joins TRBV28 to TRBJ1-4, with TRBD1 as a possible D gene (5 bases). Trimming removed 6 bases from V and 8 bases from J, with 10 bases in between. The CDR3 runs to 12 residues. Germline V gene sequence: CDR1 MDHEN, CDR2 SYDVKM. DNA of the CDR3: TGTGCCAGCAGCTCTTGGGGGGAAAAACTGTTTTTT. Translation gives CASSSWGEKLFF.

The chain has TRBV4-2 and TRBJ2-3; the D gene is possibly TRBD1 (5 bases). This CDR3 has 17 amino acids. Trimming left V 0 bases short and J 6 bases short, with 19 bases between. CDR1 is LGHNA and CDR2 is YNFKEQ in the germline V gene. The CDR3 is CASSQDPVAGHADTQYF. Here the CDR3 DNA reads TGTGCCAGCAGCCAAGATCCTGTGGCAGGGCACGCGGATACGCAGTATTTT.

The gene calls are TRBV27 and TRBJ2-7; the D gene is possibly TRBD1 (6 bases). The germline CDR1 and CDR2 sequences are MNHEY and SMNVEV (reference sequence). This CDR3 is built from 15 residues. V gave up 6 bases and J gave up 0 bases, with 15 bases separating them. The CDR3 sequence: CASRTDRDNSYEQYF. The CDR3 bases are TGTGCCAGCAGGACCGACCGGGACAACTCCTACGAGCAGTACTTC.

The chain carries TRBV7-9 and TRBJ1-2; D gene ambiguous. V was trimmed by 6 bases and J by 8 bases, leaving 31 bases between them. The CDR3 extends over 18 amino acids. CDR1 SEHNR and CDR2 FQNEAQ come from the germline V gene (reference sequence). The CDR3 region has the DNA TGTGCCAGCAGGACCAGACTTGGACGTACCGGTCGAGTAAGGGGCTACACCTTC. Amino acids: CASRTRLGRTGRVRGYTF.

J is TRBJ2-3 and V is TRBV27; D ambiguous. Germline V gene sequence: CDR1 MNHEY, CDR2 SMNVEV (reference sequence). The CDR3 sequence is 13 residues long. V was shortened by 6 bases and J by 5 bases, with 12 bases between the two germline ends. As DNA, the CDR3 is TGTGCCAGCAGAGACCCGCTGGGAGATACGCAGTATTTT. This sequence encodes CASRDPLGDTQYF.

This clone has only one observation. The V gene is TRBV27, the J gene TRBJ1-5; D may be TRBD1 (5 bases). The germline V gene has CDR1 MNHEY and CDR2 SMNVEV (reference sequence). The V end lost 4 bases, the J end lost 6 bases, and 16 bases lay between the germline ends. CDR3 length equals 15 residues. CDR3 loop: CASSSRQFLGQPQHF. The CDR3 nucleotides are TGTGCCAGCAGTTCCCGACAGTTTTTGGGTCAGCCCCAGCATTTT.

The chain combines TRBV6-5 with TRBJ2-7; 7 bases agree with TRBD1. The CDR3 sequence is 13 residues long. Looked up from germline, CDR1 is MNHEY and CDR2 is SVGAGI. The V gene end was trimmed by 7 bases and the J gene end by 0 bases; junction bases not matched to a gene: 3. CDR3 DNA sequence: TGTGCCAGCACTTGGGACAGCTCCTACGAGCAGTACTTC. This encodes CASTWDSSYEQYF.

This clone came up a few times. J is TRBJ2-7 and V is TRBV19; the D gene is possibly TRBD2 (6 bases). With 5 bases removed from V and 3 bases from J, the gap between germline ends came to 20 bases. The CDR3 is 16 amino acids. Germline CDR1 reads LNHDA; CDR2 reads SQIVND (reference sequence). CDR3 loop: CASSPDYTLDYYEQYF. CDR3 nucleotide sequence: TGTGCCAGTAGTCCCGATTACACCCTGGACTACTACGAGCAGTACTTC. The full variable domain, rest sourced from reference TRBV19 and TRBJ2-7, is DGGITQSPKYLFRKEGQNVTLSCEQNLNHDAMYWYRQDPGQGLRLIYYSQIVNDFQKGDIAEGYSVSREKKESFPLTVTSAQKNPTAFYLCASSPDYTLDYYEQYFGPGTRLTVT.

The rearrangement uses TRBV7-2 and TRBJ2-7; 8 bases match TRBD1. The J segment lost 3 bases and the V segment lost 4 bases, leaving 11 bases of the junction unmatched. CDR1 SGHTA and CDR2 FQGNSA come from the germline V gene. The CDR3 runs to 16 residues. The CDR3 DNA sequence: TGTGCCAGCAGCTCGATAGTAGGACAGGGTCACTACGAGCAGTACTTC. Protein sequence: CASSSIVGQGHYEQYF. The whole variable domain, filled in from reference TRBV7-2 and TRBJ2-7, reads GAGVSQSPSNKVTEKGKDVELRCDPISGHTALYWYRQSLGQGLEFLIYFQGNSAPDKSGLPSDRFSAERTGGSVSTLTIQRTQQEDSAVYLCASSSIVGQGHYEQYFGPGTRLTVT.

The chain uses TRBV5-1 and TRBJ2-1; D possibly corresponds to TRBD1 (5 bases). The ends were cut back, 5 bases at V and 5 bases at J, with 11 bases in the middle. Per the germline V gene, CDR1 is SGHRS and CDR2 is YFSETQ. The length of the CDR3 is 13 residues. In nucleotides, the CDR3 is TGCGCCAGCAGGGACATGGTCAACAATGAGCAGTTCTTC. Its protein is CASRDMVNNEQFF.

This chain uses TRBV5-1 with TRBJ2-1; perhaps TRBD2 as D (5 bases). CDR1 is SGHRS, CDR2 YFSETQ, per germline. The CDR3 length is 13 residues. Trimming removed 2 bases from V and 3 bases from J, with 6 bases in between. The CDR3 DNA follows: TGCGCCAGCAGCTTCGAGGGCTACAATGAGCAGTTCTTC. This codes for CASSFEGYNEQFF.

The chain links TRBV7-9 to TRBJ2-1; TRBD2 agrees at 11 bases. The ends lost 6 bases at V and 4 bases at J; junction bases unmatched: 5. The CDR3 runs to 15 residues. CDR1 is SEHNR, CDR2 FQNEAQ, per germline (reference sequence). The DNA for the CDR3 is TGTGCCAGCAGACCTACTAGCGGGGGTTACAATGAGCAGTTCTTC. This codes for CASRPTSGGYNEQFF.

The chain employs TRBV27 and TRBJ2-6, with TRBD1 matching over 10 bases. Germline CDR1 reads MNHEY; CDR2 reads SMNVEV (reference sequence). This CDR3 has 17 residues. Trimming took 6 bases from V and 0 from J; bases not matched to a gene: 5. This CDR3 is CASRGWTGGSGANVLTF. As DNA, the CDR3 is TGTGCCAGCAGGGGGTGGACAGGGGGCTCTGGGGCCAACGTCCTGACTTTC.

This clone was recorded only once. The chain is built from TRBV27 and TRBJ1-5; D unclear. Trimming stripped 3 bases from V and 12 bases from J, with 15 bases between. The CDR3 has 13 amino acids. The germline gives CDR1 MNHEY, CDR2 SMNVEV (reference sequence). As DNA, the CDR3 is TGTGCCAGCAGTTTGGCAGGTCCCTCGGGCCAGCATTTT. Residues: CASSLAGPSGQHF.

This clone was detected a few times. In nucleotides, the CDR3 is TGTGCCAGCAGCCCCGGGACAGTACCCTCTTATGGCTACACCTTC. Its translation is CASSPGTVPSYGYTF. The chain carries TRBV7-6 and TRBJ1-2, with 7 bases aligning to TRBD1. There are 15 residues in the CDR3. CDR1 and CDR2 from the germline V gene are SGHVS and FNYEAQ. V trimming: 5 bases; J trimming: 5 bases; junction bases outside the gene matches: 11. Supplemented by reference TRBV7-6 and TRBJ1-2, the full variable domain reads GAGVSQSPRYKVTKRGQDVALRCDPISGHVSLYWYRQALGQGPEFLTYFNYEAQQDKSGLPNDRFSAERPEGSISTLTIQRTEQRDSAMYRCASSPGTVPSYGYTFGSGTRLTVV.